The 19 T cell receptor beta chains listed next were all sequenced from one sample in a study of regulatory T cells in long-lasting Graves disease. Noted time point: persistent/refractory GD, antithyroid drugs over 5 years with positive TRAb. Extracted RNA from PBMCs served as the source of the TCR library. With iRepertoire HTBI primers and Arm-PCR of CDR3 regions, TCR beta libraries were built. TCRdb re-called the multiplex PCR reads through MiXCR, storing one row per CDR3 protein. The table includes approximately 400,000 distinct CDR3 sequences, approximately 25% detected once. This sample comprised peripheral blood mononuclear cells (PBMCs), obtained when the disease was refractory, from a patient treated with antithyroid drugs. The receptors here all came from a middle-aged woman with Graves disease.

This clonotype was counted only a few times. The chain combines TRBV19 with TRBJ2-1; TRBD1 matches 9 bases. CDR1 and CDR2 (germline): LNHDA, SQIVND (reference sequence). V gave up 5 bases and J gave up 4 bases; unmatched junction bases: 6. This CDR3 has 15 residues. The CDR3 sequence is CASSFGQGWYNEQFF. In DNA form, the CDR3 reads TGTGCCAGTAGTTTTGGACAGGGGTGGTACAATGAGCAGTTCTTC.

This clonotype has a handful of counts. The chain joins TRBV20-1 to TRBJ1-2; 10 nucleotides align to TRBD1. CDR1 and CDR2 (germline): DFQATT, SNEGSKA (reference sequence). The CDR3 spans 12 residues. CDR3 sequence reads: CRGQGTNYGYTF. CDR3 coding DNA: TGCAGGGGACAGGGGACTAACTATGGCTACACCTTC.

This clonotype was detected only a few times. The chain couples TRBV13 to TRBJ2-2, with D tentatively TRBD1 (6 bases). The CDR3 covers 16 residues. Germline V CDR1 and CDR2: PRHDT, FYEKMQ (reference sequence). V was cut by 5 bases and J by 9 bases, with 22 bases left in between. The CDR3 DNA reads TGTGCCAGCAGCGAGGATCGGGGACAAGGAAATTGGGAGCTGTTTTTT. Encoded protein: CASSEDRGQGNWELFF.

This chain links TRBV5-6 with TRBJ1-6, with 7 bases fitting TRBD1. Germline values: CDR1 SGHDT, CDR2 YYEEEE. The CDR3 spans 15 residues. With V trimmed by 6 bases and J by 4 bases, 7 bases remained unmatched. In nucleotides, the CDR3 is TGTGCCAGCAACCTCGGACAGGCATATAATTCACCCCTCCACTTT. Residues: CASNLGQAYNSPLHF.

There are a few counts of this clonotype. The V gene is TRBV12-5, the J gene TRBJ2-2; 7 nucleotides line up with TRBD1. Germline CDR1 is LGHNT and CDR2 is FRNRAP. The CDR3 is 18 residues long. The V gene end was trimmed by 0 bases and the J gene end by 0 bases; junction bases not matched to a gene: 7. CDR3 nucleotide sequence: TGTGCTAGTGGTTTGGTATTAGGCAGGGGGACGAACACCGGGGAGCTGTTTTTT. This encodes CASGLVLGRGTNTGELFF.

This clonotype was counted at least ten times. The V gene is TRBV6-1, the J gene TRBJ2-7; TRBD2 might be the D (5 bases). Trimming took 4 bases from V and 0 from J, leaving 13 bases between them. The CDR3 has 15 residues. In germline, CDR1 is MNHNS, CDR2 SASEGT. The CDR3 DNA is TGTGCCAGCAGTGGCTGGGCTGGGAGCTCCTACGAGCAGTACTTC. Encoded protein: CASSGWAGSSYEQYF.

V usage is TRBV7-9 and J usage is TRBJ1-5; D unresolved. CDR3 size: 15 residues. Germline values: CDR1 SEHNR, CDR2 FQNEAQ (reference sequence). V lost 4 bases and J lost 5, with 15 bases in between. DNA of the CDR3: TGTGCCAGCAGCTCCGAATGGGTCGAGGATCAGCCCCAGCATTTT. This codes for CASSSEWVEDQPQHF. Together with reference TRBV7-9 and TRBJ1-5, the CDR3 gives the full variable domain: DTGVSQNPRHKITKRGQNVTFRCDPISEHNRLYWYRQTLGQGPEFLTYFQNEAQLEKSRLLSDRFSAERPKGSFSTLEIQRTEQGDSAMYLCASSSEWVEDQPQHFGDGTRLSIL.

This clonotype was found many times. The CDR3 nucleotides read TGTGCCAGCAGCGAAGGCCCGAACACTGAAGCTTTCTTT. Translation gives CASSEGPNTEAFF. The V and J genes are TRBV28 and TRBJ1-1; D ambiguous. CDR1 and CDR2 (germline): MDHEN, SYDVKM. Trimming cost V 6 bases and J 1 base, with 9 bases left between them. This CDR3 contains 13 residues.

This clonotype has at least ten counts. CDR3 amino acids: CASSLRWGWNTEAFF. In nucleotides, the CDR3 is TGTGCCAGCAGCCTAAGGTGGGGGTGGAACACTGAAGCTTTCTTT. J is TRBJ1-1 and V is TRBV12-3 or TRBV12-4, with TRBD1 as a possible D gene (5 bases). V was clipped by 6 bases and J by 1 base, with 15 bases between them. The CDR3 is 15 amino acids.

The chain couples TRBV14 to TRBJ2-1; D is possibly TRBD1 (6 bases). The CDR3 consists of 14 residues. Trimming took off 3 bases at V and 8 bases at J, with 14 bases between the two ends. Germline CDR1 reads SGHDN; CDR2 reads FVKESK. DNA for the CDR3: TGTGCCAGCAGCCAGGTTTTATGGGGGCATGAGCAGTTCTTC. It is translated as CASSQVLWGHEQFF.

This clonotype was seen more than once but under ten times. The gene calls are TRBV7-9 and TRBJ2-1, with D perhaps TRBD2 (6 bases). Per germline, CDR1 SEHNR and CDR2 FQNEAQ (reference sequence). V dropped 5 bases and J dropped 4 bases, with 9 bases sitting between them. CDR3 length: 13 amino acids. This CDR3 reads CASSNGRYNEQFF. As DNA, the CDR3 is TGTGCCAGCAGCAACGGGAGATACAATGAGCAGTTCTTC.

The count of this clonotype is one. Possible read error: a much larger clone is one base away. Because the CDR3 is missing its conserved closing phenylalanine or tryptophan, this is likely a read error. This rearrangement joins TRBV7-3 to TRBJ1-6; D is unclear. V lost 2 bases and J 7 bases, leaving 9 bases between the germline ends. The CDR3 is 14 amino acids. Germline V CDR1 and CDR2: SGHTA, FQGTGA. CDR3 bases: TGTGCCAGCAGCTTAGAGGGCAACAATTCACCCCTCCACCTT. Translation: CASSLEGNNSPLHL.

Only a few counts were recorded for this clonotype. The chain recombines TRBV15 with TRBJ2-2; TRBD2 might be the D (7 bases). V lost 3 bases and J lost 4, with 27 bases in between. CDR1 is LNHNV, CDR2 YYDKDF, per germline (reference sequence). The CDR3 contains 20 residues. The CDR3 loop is CATSRRPLGGGRFGTGELFF. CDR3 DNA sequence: TGTGCCACCAGCAGGCGTCCCCTGGGGGGGGGGCGGTTTGGCACCGGGGAGCTGTTTTTT.

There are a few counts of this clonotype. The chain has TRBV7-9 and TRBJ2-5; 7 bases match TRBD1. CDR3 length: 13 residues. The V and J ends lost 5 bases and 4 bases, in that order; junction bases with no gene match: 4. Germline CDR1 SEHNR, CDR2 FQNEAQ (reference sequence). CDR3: CASSPTGIETQYF. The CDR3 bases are TGTGCCAGCAGCCCGACAGGGATAGAGACCCAGTACTTC.

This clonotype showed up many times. The CDR3 DNA is TGTGCCAGCAGAGAGCCCCAGAGATATAATTCACCCCTCCACTTT. This gives the protein CASREPQRYNSPLHF. The chain employs TRBV28 and TRBJ1-6; D is undetermined. The V gene's germline CDR1 is MDHEN and CDR2 SYDVKM. The CDR3 spans 15 residues. V was cut by 6 bases and J by 4 bases, with 13 bases left in between.

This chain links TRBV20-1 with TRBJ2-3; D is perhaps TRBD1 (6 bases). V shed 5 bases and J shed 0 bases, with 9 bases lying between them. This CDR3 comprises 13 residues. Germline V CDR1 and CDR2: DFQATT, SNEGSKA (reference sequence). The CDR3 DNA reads TGCAGTGCTCAGGGGCCTAGCACAGATACGCAGTATTTT. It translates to CSAQGPSTDTQYF.

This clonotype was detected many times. The CDR3 DNA is TGCAGTGCTAGCCCCGGGACTAGCGGGAGGGAGACCCAGTACTTC. Translation: CSASPGTSGRETQYF. This chain connects TRBV20-1 to TRBJ2-5; 15 bases line up with TRBD2. CDR1 is DFQATT and CDR2 is SNEGSKA in the germline V gene (reference sequence). Trimming removed 3 bases from V and 5 bases from J; junction bases left unmatched: 4. CDR3 length: 15 residues.

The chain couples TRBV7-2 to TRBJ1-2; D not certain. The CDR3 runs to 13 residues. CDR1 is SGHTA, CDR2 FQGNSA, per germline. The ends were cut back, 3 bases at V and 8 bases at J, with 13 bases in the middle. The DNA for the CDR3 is TGTGCCAGCAGCTTCGACGGAGGGAGCGGCTACACCTTC. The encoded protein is CASSFDGGSGYTF.

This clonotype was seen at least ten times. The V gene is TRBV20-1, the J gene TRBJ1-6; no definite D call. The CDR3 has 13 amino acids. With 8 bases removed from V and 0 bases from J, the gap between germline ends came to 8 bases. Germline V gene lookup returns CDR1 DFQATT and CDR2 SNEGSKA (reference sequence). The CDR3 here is CSPGGSYNSPLHF. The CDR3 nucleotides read TGCAGTCCGGGTGGCTCCTATAATTCACCCCTCCACTTT.